One T cell receptor beta chain is described in this entry. Its target is unknown. This record comes from a study of somatic mutations in cytotoxic T cells in rheumatoid arthritis. CDR3 size: 19 residues. Authors' data handling: Patient CD8+ clones exceeding 1% seldom corresponded to published virus-specific TCRB sequences. Method: immunoSEQ multiplex PCR; TCRdb's copy keeps in-frame clones and lacks some. Clone size and the V and J calls come from that table; the DNA yielded D and trimming. The sample lists about 7,000 clones, about four fifths occurring once. Overall study results and limits: The slightly lower representation of TRBV07 among rheumatoid arthritis patients did not undergo correction for multiple comparisons. Among fewer than 80 patients, 7 or 8 showed a largest CD8+ clone that surpassed 20% of CD8+ cells. Relative to age-matched healthy controls, rheumatoid arthritis patients did not differ significantly in CD8+ T-cell clonality.

The chain joins TRBV12-2 to TRBJ2-4; the D segment call TRBD1 is taken from the table without a DNA check. TRBV12-2 is given as a pseudogene. Sequencing used CD8+ T cells sorted from blood. This TCR was recovered from an adult with rheumatoid arthritis. This CDR3 is CASRLRCQGSPRPKNIQYF. The CDR3 region has the DNA TGTGCAAGTCGCTTACGTTGTCAGGGAAGTCCGCGGCCCAAAAACATTCAGTACTTC.